This T cell receptor (beta chain) was sequenced for a study of blood T cell repertoires in COVID-19 (dated by TCRdb to 2018 to 2020). As for the study more broadly: Collaborator samples came from the United States, Italy and Spain and covered acute and convalescent phases of COVID-19. The prospective study material was composed of cDNA or gDNA derived from T cells, B-cell-depleted T cells, or PBMCs. Deeply sampled blood TCRbeta repertoires from subjects exposed to, actively infected with, or recovered from COVID-19 were included in the dataset. The repertoires were released in a freely available public database intended as a resource for research on the immune response to SARS-CoV-2. Samples were obtained from the ongoing ImmuneRACE study (first 160 participants) and from about 1,300 subjects provided by 6 global collaborators. The sample metadata nearly always contained a de-identified subject ID, COVID-19 status, age in years and sex. Where available, HLA class I and class II types were taken from metadata supplied by the sample provider and were not determined by assay-based typing. The full study reports these points: Clinical and demographic metadata were provided uncurated, with the amount varying by source and participant.

In regard to this clone: It has no known antigen specificity. There are no base qualities to consult, and no much larger clone falls within one base.

Reading the germline V gene (reference sequence) gives CDR1 MNHEY and CDR2 SMNVEV. Spanning cysteine to phenylalanine, the CDR3 consists of 13 amino acids. Only CDR3 DNA is held: 39 bases, read in frame from base 1. V is shortened by 6 bases, J by 8 bases, and the region joining them spans 11 bases. Whole blood was collected in K2EDTA tubes by collaborating institutions according to the institutions' own protocols. Collaborator samples were shipped for TCRbeta analysis as frozen whole blood, isolated PBMCs, or DNA extracted from either sample type. TCRbeta CDR3 regions were amplified from genomic DNA by means of the immunoSEQ Assay, a bias-controlled multiplex PCR. Turning to the authors' computational methods: The number of nucleated cells in each sample was estimated by amplification of reference gene primers within the assay. To quantify the absolute abundance of each unique TCRbeta CDR3 rearrangement, sequence reads were collapsed and filtered. For each sample, productive Simpson clonality was calculated by taking the square root of Simpson's diversity index across productive rearrangements. TCRdb limited this immuneACCESS table to in-frame rearrangements with V and J called. A share of clones is missing; checked studies link under half to unresolved V genes, and the rest is unexplained. V and J calls and clone size follow that table, whereas D and trimming were derived from the DNA. The sample yields 180,000 or so clones; 70% to 90% were counted once. Jointly, the top ten make up roughly 8% of the sample.

The V and J genes are TRBV27 and TRBJ1-6; there is no confident call for the D gene. This clonotype was obtained from a man aged 60 to 75 with acute or convalescent COVID-19. Sequences were obtained from peripheral blood. The nucleotides read TGTGCCAGCAGGGGGTGGAGGGATTCACCCCTCCACTTT. The translation is CASRGWRDSPLHF.